The clone carrying this TCR beta chain appeared a single time. Source study methods: For nucleated cells, counts were estimated from reference gene primer amplification. The protocol was immunoSEQ multiplex PCR, while the TCRdb copy is restricted to in-frame clones and leaves out a portion. V, J and clone size were drawn from that table, and D and trimming were deduced from the DNA. This table has about 240,000 clones, about 80% appearing once. The length of the CDR3 is 15 residues. From germline, CDR1 is SGHRS and CDR2 YFSETQ. V was pared by 4 bases and J by 4 bases, with 7 bases of the junction left unmatched. This sample stems from a study of blood T cell repertoires in COVID-19. On the study more broadly: Spain, Italy and the United States supplied samples that represented acute and convalescent COVID-19. PBMCs, B-cell-depleted T cells, or T cells provided the cDNA or gDNA that made up the material.

Material: peripheral blood. V is TRBV5-1 and J is TRBJ1-4, with 7 bases identical to TRBD1. This TCR derives from a woman older than 75 with acute or convalescent COVID-19. Written as DNA, the CDR3 is TGCGCCAGCAGCAACCACGGGACAGTTAATGAAAAACTGTTTTTT. Residues: CASSNHGTVNEKLFF.